A selection of T cell receptor beta chains follows, all from one sample in a study of CD8+ T cells in alopecia areata. Profiled with immunoSEQ multiplex PCR; TCRdb holds only in-frame clones, not every one. Of about 210,000 clones listed, 40% to 45% were seen once; the top ten hold roughly 2.6%. Sequencing used CD4+ T cells sorted from blood, obtained between weeks 36 and 40, from a patient treated with tofacitinib. The receptor set was obtained from a human donor with alopecia areata. Each CDR3 is given with its conserved first and last residue. D genes are given only for firm matches. Clone size is not always given. Where it is, it says once, few, many or a class for expanded clones.

d_call: .; j_call: TRBJ1-2; clone_size: few; v_call: TRBV21-1; cdr3_nt: TGTGCCAGCATTAAAGGGAGACGGGACAGGGAATATGGCTACACCTTC; cdr3_aa: CASIKGRRDREYGYTF
d_call: TRBD1; j_call: TRBJ1-5; clone_size: .; v_call: TRBV29-1; cdr3_nt: TGCAGCCGCACGACAGGGCCCCCGCTTAGGCAGCCCCAGCATTTT; cdr3_aa: CSRTTGPPLRQPQHF
d_call: .; j_call: TRBJ1-2; clone_size: .; v_call: TRBV6-5; cdr3_nt: TGTGCCAGCAGAGGCGGCAGCCCTAACTATGGCTACACCTTC; cdr3_aa: CASRGGSPNYGYTF
d_call: .; j_call: TRBJ1-1; clone_size: few; v_call: TRBV25-1; cdr3_nt: TGTGCCAGCATGGGGTTTAAGAACACTGAAGCTTTCTTT; cdr3_aa: CASMGFKNTEAFF
d_call: .; j_call: TRBJ2-7; clone_size: .; v_call: TRBV30; cdr3_nt: TGTGCCTGGAGTGTAAGTCTGGGTATCGACGAGCAGTACTTC; cdr3_aa: CAWSVSLGIDEQYF
d_call: TRBD1; j_call: TRBJ2-5; clone_size: many; v_call: TRBV19; cdr3_nt: TGTGCCAGTAGTAAAACTTCGACAGGGGGAGAGACCCAGTACTTC; cdr3_aa: CASSKTSTGGETQYF
d_call: TRBD1; j_call: TRBJ1-1; clone_size: .; v_call: TRBV6-1; cdr3_nt: TGTGCCAGCACCACCGGGACAGCGAACACTGAAGCTTTCTTT; cdr3_aa: CASTTGTANTEAFF
d_call: TRBD2; j_call: TRBJ2-3; clone_size: .; v_call: TRBV30; cdr3_nt: TGTGCCTGGAGTGTTAGCGGGAGTAGTACAGATACGCAGTATTTT; cdr3_aa: CAWSVSGSSTDTQYF
d_call: .; j_call: TRBJ2-3; clone_size: many; v_call: TRBV19; cdr3_nt: TGTGCCAGCGGACCTGTCGCAGCAGATACGCAGTATTTT; cdr3_aa: CASGPVAADTQYF
d_call: .; j_call: TRBJ2-7; clone_size: few; v_call: TRBV29-1; cdr3_nt: TGCAGCGTTGGGGAAGCCTACGAGCAGTACTTC; cdr3_aa: CSVGEAYEQYF
d_call: .; j_call: TRBJ1-1; clone_size: .; v_call: TRBV20-1; cdr3_nt: TGCAGCTCCCCGGAGGGGGAAGGAGCTTTCTTT; cdr3_aa: CSSPEGEGAFF